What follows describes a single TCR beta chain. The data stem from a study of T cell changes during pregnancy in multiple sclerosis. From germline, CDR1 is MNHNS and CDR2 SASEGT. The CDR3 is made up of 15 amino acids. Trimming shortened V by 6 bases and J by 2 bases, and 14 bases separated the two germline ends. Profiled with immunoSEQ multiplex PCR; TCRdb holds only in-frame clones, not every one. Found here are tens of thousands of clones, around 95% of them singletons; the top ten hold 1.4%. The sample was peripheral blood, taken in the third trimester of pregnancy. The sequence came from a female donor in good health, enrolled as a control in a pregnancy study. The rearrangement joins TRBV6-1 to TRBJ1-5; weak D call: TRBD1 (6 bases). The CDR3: CASSQQGQGNQPQHF. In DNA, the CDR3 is TGTGCCAGCAGCCAGCAGGGGCAGGGCAATCAGCCCCAGCATTTT.